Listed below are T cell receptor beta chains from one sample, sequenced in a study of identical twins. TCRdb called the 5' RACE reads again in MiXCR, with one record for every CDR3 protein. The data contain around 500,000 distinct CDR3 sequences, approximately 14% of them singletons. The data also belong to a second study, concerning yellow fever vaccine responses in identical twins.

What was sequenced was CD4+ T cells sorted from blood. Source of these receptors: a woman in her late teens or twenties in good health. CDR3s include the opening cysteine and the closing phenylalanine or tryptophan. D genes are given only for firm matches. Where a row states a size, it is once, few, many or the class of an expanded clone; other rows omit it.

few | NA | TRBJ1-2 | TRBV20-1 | TGCAGTGCTAGAACCGGGGGCTATGGCTACACCTTC | CSARTGGYGYTF
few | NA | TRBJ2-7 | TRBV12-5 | TGTGCTAGTGATTTTGGGTTCTACGAGCAGTACTTC | CASDFGFYEQYF
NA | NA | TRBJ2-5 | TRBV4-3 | TGCGCCAGCAGCCAAGATCATCTTGGGTCTTTACAAGAGACCCAGTACTTC | CASSQDHLGSLQETQYF
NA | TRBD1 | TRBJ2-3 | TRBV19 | TGTGCCAGTAGTTCCGGGCAGGGGGAGTTCACAGATACGCAGTATTTT | CASSSGQGEFTDTQYF
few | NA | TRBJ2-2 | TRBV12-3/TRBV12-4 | TGTGCCAGCTCGCGAGGTTTGGGGCAGGGCGGGGAGCTGTTTTTT | CASSRGLGQGGELFF
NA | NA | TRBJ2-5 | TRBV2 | TGTGCCAGCAATCACAGGGAGCCCGAGACCCAGTACTTC | CASNHREPETQYF
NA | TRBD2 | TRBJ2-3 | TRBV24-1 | TGTGCCACCAGTGATGGGCTAGCGGGAGAAGATACGCAGTATTTT | CATSDGLAGEDTQYF
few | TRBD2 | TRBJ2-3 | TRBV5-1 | TGCGCCAGCAGCTCCCTAGGGACTAGCGTGTTATCTGTTACGCAGTATTTT | CASSSLGTSVLSVTQYF
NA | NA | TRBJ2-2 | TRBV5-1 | TGCGCCAGCAGCTTTCGAGGGGAGGCCGGGGAGCTGTTTTTT | CASSFRGEAGELFF
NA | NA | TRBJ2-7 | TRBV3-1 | TGTGCCAGCAGCCAAGACGGATCAGGGGCTTTAGGGGACGAGCAGTACTTC | CASSQDGSGALGDEQYF
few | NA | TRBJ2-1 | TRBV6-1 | TGTGCCAGCAGCCGCTCAGCGGTCCAGGAGCAGTTCTTC | CASSRSAVQEQFF
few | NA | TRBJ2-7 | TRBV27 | TGTGCCAGCTCCCGTGGGCGGACCTACGAGCAGTACTTC | CASSRGRTYEQYF
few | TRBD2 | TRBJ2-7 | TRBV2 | TGTGCCAGCAGCGGGGGGTCGCCGCAGTACTTC | CASSGGSPQYF